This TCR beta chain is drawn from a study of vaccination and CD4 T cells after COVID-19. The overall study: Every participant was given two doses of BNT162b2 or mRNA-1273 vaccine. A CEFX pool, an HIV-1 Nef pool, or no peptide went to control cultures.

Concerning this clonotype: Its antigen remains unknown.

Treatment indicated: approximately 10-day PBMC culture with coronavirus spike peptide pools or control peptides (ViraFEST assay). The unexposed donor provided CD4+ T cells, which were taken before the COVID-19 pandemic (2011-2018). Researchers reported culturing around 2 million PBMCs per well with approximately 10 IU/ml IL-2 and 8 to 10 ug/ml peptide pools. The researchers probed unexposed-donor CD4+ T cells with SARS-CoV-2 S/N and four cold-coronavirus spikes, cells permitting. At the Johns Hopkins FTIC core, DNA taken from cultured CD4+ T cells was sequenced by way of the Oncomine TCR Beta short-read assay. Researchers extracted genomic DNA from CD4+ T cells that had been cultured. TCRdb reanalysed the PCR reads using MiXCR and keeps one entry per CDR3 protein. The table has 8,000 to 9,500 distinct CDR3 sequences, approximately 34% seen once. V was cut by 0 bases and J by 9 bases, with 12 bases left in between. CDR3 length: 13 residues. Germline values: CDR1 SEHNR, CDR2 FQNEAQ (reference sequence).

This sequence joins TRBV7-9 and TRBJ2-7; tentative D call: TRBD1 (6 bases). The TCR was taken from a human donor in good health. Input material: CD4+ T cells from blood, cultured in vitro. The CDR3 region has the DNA TGTGCCAGCAGCTTAGCGGGGGCACAGGGGCAGTACTTC. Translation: CASSLAGAQGQYF.